These 2 T cell receptor beta chains originate from one sample sequenced in a study of T cells in women clearing cervical HPV infection. Repertoires were generated with immunoSEQ multiplex PCR, while TCRdb's copy carries only in-frame clones and drops some. The sample has tens of thousands of clones. Sequenced input: blood buffy coat. The receptors were gathered from a woman aged 18 to 69 with a cervical HPV16 infection that either progressed to CIN3+ or cleared (not recorded which).

On this clone: The DNA ends 3 residues before the CDR3 does, and the rest of the CDR3 is filled in from the germline J gene. V is TRBV5-6 and J is TRBJ1-1; D not resolved. Trimming removed 3 bases at V and 7 bases at J, with 7 bases between. Looked up from germline, CDR1 is SGHDT and CDR2 is YYEEEE. There are 11 residues in the CDR3. The CDR3 bases that were read are TGTGCCAGCAGCTACACAGATGAA. It codes for CASSYTDE. The entire CDR3 sequence reads CASSYTDEAFF.

About this clone itself: The missing CDR3 end, 3 residues past where the read stops, is filled in from the germline J gene. The chain joins TRBV5-1 to TRBJ2-7; D is possibly TRBD2 (5 bases). This CDR3 has 15 residues. CDR1 is SGHRS, CDR2 YFSETQ, per germline. The ends were cut back, 5 bases at V and 0 bases at J, with 15 bases in the middle. The CDR3 bases that were read are TGCGCCAGCAGGGGGATAGGGCGGGCCTCCTACGAG. Its protein product is CASRGIGRASYE. The full-length CDR3 reads as CASRGIGRASYEQYF. The full variable domain, in which reference TRBV5-1 and TRBJ2-7 provide the parts outside the CDR3, is KAGVTQTPRYLIKTRGQQVTLSCSPISGHRSVSWYQQTPGQGLQFLFEYFSETQRNKGNFPGRFSGRQFSNSRSEMNVSTLELGDSALYLCASRGIGRASYEQYFGPGTRLTVT.